This TCR beta chain was identified during a study of shared clonotypes between healthy human individuals. The CDR3 sequence is 13 residues long. V was cut by 7 bases and J by 2 bases, with 10 bases left in between. CDR1 is MDHEN, CDR2 SYDVKM, per germline. The table came from immunoSEQ multiplex PCR; TCRdb's copy has only in-frame clones and leaves some out. The sample lists 330,000 or so clones; around 74% were seen once. The material sequenced was memory CD4+ T cells sorted from blood. Subset meaning: CD45RA-negative fraction. This TCR was sampled from a young man in good health. The V gene is TRBV28, the J gene TRBJ2-3; D tentatively fits TRBD1 or TRBD2 (5 bases each). This CDR3 reads CASTRDLTDTQYF. CDR3 in DNA: TGTGCCAGCACCAGGGACCTCACAGATACGCAGTATTTT. Drawing the rest from reference TRBV28 and TRBJ2-3, the complete variable domain is DVKVTQSSRYLVKRTGEKVFLECVQDMDHENMFWYRQDPGLGLRLIYFSYDVKMKEKGDIPEGYSVSREKKERFSLILESASTNQTSMYLCASTRDLTDTQYFGPGTRLTVL.